These 12 T cell receptor beta chains share one sample of origin, sequenced in a study of technical replicates of blood from a few donors (dated by TCRdb to 2017 to 2019). The library was produced with the immunoSEQ multiplex PCR assay. TCRdb took this table from immuneACCESS and kept in-frame rearrangements with V and J called. Such tables lack part of the clones; where checked against another copy, unresolved V genes explain under half of the gap, and the rest is unexplained. The sample contains some 77,000 clones, about 92% of them found a single time. The ten largest account for about 0.37% of the sample. Sequencing was performed on T cells isolated from PBMCs. All receptors come from a human donor in good health.

The rearrangement uses TRBV6-5 and TRBJ2-7, with 9 bases lining up with TRBD2. The trim removed 10 bases at V and 2 bases at J, leaving 12 bases unmatched. CDR1 is MNHEY, CDR2 SVGAGI, per germline. The CDR3 has 15 amino acids. The CDR3 DNA reads TGTGCCACCCTGATTTTAGTAGCGGGGGCCTACGAGCAGTACTTC. It specifies CATLILVAGAYEQYF.

This sequence joins TRBV4-2 and TRBJ2-7; 8 positions agree with TRBD1. CDR3 size: 14 residues. Germline lookup yields CDR1 LGHNA and CDR2 YNFKEQ. J lost 6 bases, V lost 4 bases, and 8 bases had no gene match. In nucleotides, the CDR3 is TGTGCCAGCAGCCCCTACACGACAGGGGCCGAGCAGTACTTC. This codes for CASSPYTTGAEQYF.

The V call is TRBV4-2, the J call TRBJ2-1, with 10 nucleotides matching TRBD2. The CDR3 sequence is 15 residues long. The ends lost 3 bases at V and 2 bases at J; junction bases unmatched: 1. Germline CDR1 and CDR2: LGHNA and YNFKEQ. For the CDR3, the DNA is TGTGCCAGCAGCCAGGGGACTAGCGCCTACAATGAGCAGTTCTTC. Residues: CASSQGTSAYNEQFF.

The rearrangement links TRBV14 to TRBJ2-7; 7 bases are a match to TRBD2. Germline-derived CDR1 and CDR2 are SGHDN and FVKESK. Germline trimming cut 4 bases from V and 3 bases from J; bases unmatched to any gene: 6. CDR3 size: 14 residues. This chain's CDR3 is CASSLGLGVYEQYF. The CDR3 nucleotides are TGTGCCAGCAGCCTAGGACTAGGAGTCTACGAGCAGTACTTC.

The chain uses TRBV25-1 and TRBJ2-3; maybe TRBD1 (6 bases). V lost 0 bases to trimming and J lost 7 bases, with 11 bases between them. This CDR3 spans 14 amino acids. Per germline, CDR1 MGHDK and CDR2 SYGVNS. CDR3 DNA: TGTGCCAGCAGTGAATACCACAGGGAAAATACGCAGTATTTT. Protein sequence: CASSEYHRENTQYF. The full variable domain, rest sourced from reference TRBV25-1 and TRBJ2-3, is EADIYQTPRYLVIGTGKKITLECSQTMGHDKMYWYQQDPGMELHLIHYSYGVNSTEKGDLSSESTVSRIRTEHFPLTLESARPSHTSQYLCASSEYHRENTQYFGPGTRLTVL.

The chain has TRBV11-2 and TRBJ1-1, with D hard to call. Germline lookup yields CDR1 SGHAT and CDR2 FQNNGV. Trimming removed 0 bases at V and 2 bases at J, with 4 bases between. CDR3 size: 13 residues. The CDR3 DNA follows: TGTGCCAGCAGCTTAGAGGGCAACACTGAAGCTTTCTTT. Protein: CASSLEGNTEAFF.

The CDR3 loop is CSVSGAETQYF. The CDR3 DNA follows: TGCAGCGTAAGTGGAGCGGAGACCCAGTACTTC. The chain employs TRBV29-1 and TRBJ2-5; D unclear. The V and J ends lost 6 bases and 5 bases respectively, with 10 bases between them. Germline V gene lookup returns CDR1 SQVTM and CDR2 ANQGSEA. The CDR3 has 11 residues.

V and J are TRBV9 and TRBJ1-1, with D possibly TRBD1 on 5 matching bases. Germline values: CDR1 SGDLS, CDR2 YYNGEE. The length of the CDR3 is 12 residues. Trimming pared 5 bases from V and 7 bases from J, leaving 12 bases between. The CDR3 spells CASRGGTHEAFF. DNA for the CDR3: TGTGCCAGCAGGGGGGGGACGCATGAAGCTTTCTTT.

J is TRBJ2-7 and V is TRBV28; the match to TRBD2 covers 7 bases. Germline V gene data show CDR1 as MDHEN and CDR2 as SYDVKM. Germline trimming cut 6 bases from V and 2 bases from J; bases unmatched to any gene: 7. The CDR3 sequence is 14 residues long. The CDR3 protein is CASRGLGGAYEQYF. CDR3 DNA sequence: TGTGCCAGCAGGGGCCTTGGGGGGGCCTACGAGCAGTACTTC.

The chain combines TRBV28 with TRBJ1-5; maybe TRBD1 (5 bases). Germline V gene data show CDR1 as MDHEN and CDR2 as SYDVKM. The CDR3 covers 14 residues. V gave up 8 bases and J gave up 4 bases, with 15 bases separating them. CDR3 amino acids: CASYGGRWNQPQHF. CDR3 bases: TGTGCCAGCTATGGGGGGAGGTGGAATCAGCCCCAGCATTTT.

The CDR3 nucleotides are TGCTCCAATGGGGCGCAGTTCTTC. It yields the protein CSNGAQFF. The chain carries TRBV29-1 and TRBJ2-1; TRBD1 might be the D (5 bases). The CDR3 consists of 8 residues. Germline-derived CDR1 and CDR2 are SQVTM and ANQGSEA.

This chain links TRBV6-5 with TRBJ2-7; 11 bases line up with TRBD2. With V trimmed by 6 bases and J by 3 bases, 4 bases remained unmatched. The CDR3 runs to 14 residues. CDR1 is MNHEY and CDR2 is SVGAGI in the germline V gene. CDR3 sequence: CASRGTSGLYEQYF. The DNA for the CDR3 is TGTGCCAGCAGAGGGACTAGCGGACTCTACGAGCAGTACTTC.